Shown below are 20 T cell receptor beta chains from a single sample sequenced in a study of OX40 agonist ivuxolimab in advanced cancers. Method: immunoSEQ multiplex PCR; TCRdb's copy keeps in-frame clones and lacks some. The repertoire includes tens of thousands of clones, approximately 89% of them detected once, and about 0.89% sits in the top ten. The sample consisted of CD4+ or CD8+ T cells sorted from blood, taken in a trial of the OX40 agonist ivuxolimab. The receptors stem from an adult with an advanced solid tumor such as melanoma, head and neck, liver or kidney cancer.

The V and J genes are TRBV4-1 and TRBJ2-1; weak D call: TRBD2 (6 bases). V was clipped by 4 bases and J by 6 bases, with 19 bases between them. CDR1 and CDR2 (germline): MGHRA, YSYEKL. This CDR3 is built from 16 residues. The CDR3 protein is CASSLGGPFTGNEQFF. CDR3 in DNA: TGCGCCAGCAGCCTAGGAGGGCCCTTCACCGGCAATGAGCAGTTCTTC.

The chain is built from TRBV6-5 and TRBJ1-1; tentative D call: TRBD1 (5 bases). Germline assignment: CDR1 MNHEY and CDR2 SVGAGI. This CDR3 comprises 14 residues. V was shortened by 6 bases and J by 0 bases, with 11 bases between the two germline ends. CDR3: CASSHTTVNTEAFF. In DNA form, the CDR3 reads TGTGCCAGCAGCCACACGACAGTGAACACTGAAGCTTTCTTT.

This chain's CDR3 is CASSQVILTNEKLFF. In DNA, the CDR3 is TGCGCCAGCAGCCAAGTAATTTTGACTAATGAAAAACTGTTTTTT. The chain links TRBV4-3 to TRBJ1-4, with D unclear. This CDR3 contains 15 residues. V gave up 1 base and J gave up 2 bases, with 8 bases separating them. Germline CDR1 is LGHNA and CDR2 is YSLEER.

V and J are TRBV28 and TRBJ2-2; 11 bases map to TRBD1. This CDR3 has 18 residues. V lost 6 bases to trimming and J lost 7 bases; unmatched junction nucleotides: 16. The germline V gene has CDR1 MDHEN and CDR2 SYDVKM. CDR3 bases: TGTGCCAGCAGATACGACCTCCCGGGACAGGGGGAGATCGGGGAGCTGTTTTTT. This codes for CASRYDLPGQGEIGELFF.

The V and J genes are TRBV6-5 and TRBJ2-7; D may be TRBD2 (7 bases). The ends were cut back, 4 bases at V and 2 bases at J, with 15 bases in the middle. Germline V gives CDR1 MNHEY, CDR2 SVGAGI. The CDR3 totals 15 residues. CDR3 loop: CASSLLGGGPYEQYF. The CDR3 region has the DNA TGTGCCAGCAGTTTGTTGGGCGGGGGCCCCTACGAGCAGTACTTC.

The J gene is TRBJ2-5, the V gene TRBV5-6, with D tentatively TRBD2 (5 bases). The CDR3 consists of 14 residues. The V and J ends lost 4 bases and 4 bases respectively, with 14 bases between them. Germline-derived CDR1 and CDR2 are SGHDT and YYEEEE. For the CDR3, the DNA is TGTGCCAGCAGCCCGGGATTCTCAGGAGAGACCCAGTACTTC. Encoded protein: CASSPGFSGETQYF.

The rearrangement joins TRBV18 to TRBJ2-1; D is undetermined. Germline V lookup: CDR1 KGHSH, CDR2 LQKENI. V was shortened by 5 bases and J by 6 bases, with 14 bases between the two germline ends. The CDR3 covers 14 residues. The CDR3 reads CASSAGSWGNEQFF. DNA of the CDR3: TGTGCCAGCTCAGCCGGGTCTTGGGGCAATGAGCAGTTCTTC.

The chain uses TRBV9 and TRBJ1-3; D unresolved. V lost 0 bases to trimming and J lost 0 bases, with 10 bases between them. CDR1 SGDLS and CDR2 YYNGEE come from the germline V gene. The CDR3 spans 16 residues. CDR3 loop: CASSVESRPSGNTIYF. In DNA form, the CDR3 reads TGTGCCAGCAGCGTAGAGTCCAGGCCCTCTGGAAACACCATATATTTT. The entire variable domain, with the rest obtained from reference TRBV9 and TRBJ1-3, is as follows: DSGVTQTPKHLITATGQRVTLRCSPRSGDLSVYWYQQSLDQGLQFLIQYYNGEERAKGNILERFSAQQFPDLHSELNLSSLELGDSALYFCASSVESRPSGNTIYFGEGSWLTVV.

CDR3: CASRQTGDAEQFF. The CDR3 nucleotides read TGTGCCAGCAGGCAAACAGGGGACGCTGAGCAGTTCTTC. The rearrangement uses TRBV7-8 and TRBJ2-1, with 7 bases aligning to TRBD1. J gave up 9 bases and V 6 bases, and 8 bases lay outside the gene matches. The germline V gene has CDR1 SGHVS and CDR2 FQNEAQ. The CDR3 is 13 amino acids.

This clone appeared a single time. The chain carries TRBV4-1 and TRBJ1-1; the D gene is possibly TRBD1 (6 bases). CDR1 and CDR2 (germline): MGHRA, YSYEKL. V was cut by 4 bases and J by 1 base, with 10 bases left in between. The CDR3 sequence is 14 residues long. The CDR3 nucleotides are TGCGCCAGCAGCCCCCGACAGGAGAACACTGAAGCTTTCTTT. It yields the protein CASSPRQENTEAFF.

This clone was counted between two and nine times. V usage is TRBV11-1 and J usage is TRBJ2-7; TRBD1 aligns across 9 bases. V was clipped by 3 bases and J by 4 bases; unmatched bases: 4. The CDR3 loop spans 14 amino acids. Germline V gene data show CDR1 as SGHAT and CDR2 as FQDESV (reference sequence). The CDR3 here is CASSFGTGTYEQYF. The CDR3, as DNA: TGTGCCAGCAGCTTTGGGACAGGGACTTACGAGCAGTACTTC.

The CDR3 reads CASSIVASGGVNEQFF. DNA of the CDR3: TGTGCCAGTAGTATAGTGGCTAGCGGGGGGGTCAATGAGCAGTTCTTC. The chain recombines TRBV19 with TRBJ2-1; 12 bases line up with TRBD2. The CDR3 is 16 residues long. Germline V gene sequence: CDR1 LNHDA, CDR2 SQIVND (reference sequence). Germline trimming cut 1 base from V and 6 bases from J; bases unmatched to any gene: 4.

The V and J genes are TRBV19 and TRBJ2-5; a possible D gene is TRBD1 (8 bases). This CDR3 has 14 residues. Germline CDR1 LNHDA, CDR2 SQIVND (reference sequence). V gave up 6 bases and J gave up 4 bases, with 15 bases separating them. The CDR3 sequence is CASRQTGGGETQYF. CDR3 coding DNA: TGTGCCAGTAGACAAACAGGGGGGGGAGAGACCCAGTACTTC.

The chain joins TRBV6-1 to TRBJ2-7; TRBD1 might be the D (6 bases). V was pared by 8 bases and J by 7 bases, with 15 bases between. In germline, CDR1 is MNHNS, CDR2 SASEGT. CDR3 length: 12 residues. CDR3 sequence (DNA): TGTGCCAGCCCTGGCAGGGGTGGAGAGCAGTACTTC. It translates to CASPGRGGEQYF.

The chain's CDR3 is CATSRIYGRYNEQFF. CDR3 bases: TGTGCCACCAGCAGGATTTATGGACGGTACAATGAGCAGTTCTTC. The chain has TRBV15 and TRBJ2-1; D not certain. Trimming left V 3 bases short and J 4 bases short, with 13 bases between. The CDR3 covers 15 residues. The germline gives CDR1 LNHNV, CDR2 YYDKDF (reference sequence). Using reference TRBV15 and TRBJ2-1 for the parts outside the CDR3, the full variable domain is DAMVIQNPRYQVTQFGKPVTLSCSQTLNHNVMYWYQQKSSQAPKLLFHYYDKDFNNEADTPDNFQSRRPNTSFCFLDIRSPGLGDTAMYLCATSRIYGRYNEQFFGPGTRLTVL.

In DNA, the CDR3 is TGTGCCAGCAGTTTAGCAGGACTAGCGGGTGGTGAGCAGTTCTTC. Its protein product is CASSLAGLAGGEQFF. The V and J genes are TRBV28 and TRBJ2-1; TRBD2 matches 11 bases. The germline V gene encodes CDR1 MDHEN and CDR2 SYDVKM. The CDR3 length is 15 residues. Trimming took 2 bases from V and 9 from J; bases not matched to a gene: 6.

This clone occurred a few times. This sequence joins TRBV19 and TRBJ1-6; D unresolved. CDR1 LNHDA and CDR2 SQIVND come from the germline V gene (reference sequence). Trimming removed 5 bases from V and 8 bases from J, with 13 bases in between. This CDR3 contains 14 residues. CDR3 loop: CASSGGTRDSPLHF. CDR3 bases: TGTGCCAGTAGTGGAGGTACAAGGGATTCACCCCTCCACTTT.

V gene TRBV2 combines with J gene TRBJ1-1, with 7 bases matching TRBD1. This CDR3 has 14 amino acids. Germline CDR1 is SNHLY and CDR2 is FYNNEI. V was clipped by 6 bases and J by 0 bases; unmatched bases: 4. This CDR3 reads CASSERGLNTEAFF. The CDR3 bases are TGTGCCAGCAGCGAAAGGGGGCTGAACACTGAAGCTTTCTTT.

The rearrangement links TRBV18 to TRBJ1-2; D is possibly TRBD1 (6 bases). Germline CDR1 KGHSH, CDR2 LQKENI. There are 14 residues in the CDR3. Trimming removed 1 base at V and 8 bases at J, with 14 bases between. The CDR3 DNA reads TGTGCCAGCTCACCACTGGAACAGGGACGAGGCTACACCTTC. Translated, it gives CASSPLEQGRGYTF. The variable domain in full, with the rest retrieved from reference TRBV18 and TRBJ1-2, is NAGVMQNPRHLVRRRGQEARLRCSPMKGHSHVYWYRQLPEEGLKFMVYLQKENIIDESGMPKERFSAEFPKEGPSILRIQQVVRGDSAAYFCASSPLEQGRGYTFGSGTRLTVV.

The V call is TRBV2, the J call TRBJ1-1; the D is unclear. This CDR3 is 14 amino acids long. The germline V gene encodes CDR1 SNHLY and CDR2 FYNNEI. Between the trimmed V and J ends, which lost 6 bases and 0 bases, there was a span of 11 bases. The CDR3 DNA reads as TGTGCCAGCAGCGGCGGGCAGATGAACACTGAAGCTTTCTTT. It yields the protein CASSGGQMNTEAFF.